What follows is one T cell receptor (beta chain) and its context. Its antigen is not known. Random hexamers were used to reverse transcribe the RNA input (about 0.45 to 1 ug). Across 54 Vbeta and 13 Jbeta, immunoSEQ multiplex PCR amplified TCR beta CDR3. TCRdb analysed the immunoSEQ multiplex PCR reads with MiXCR anew, one entry per CDR3 protein. The table has roughly 200,000 distinct CDR3 sequences, roughly 95% seen once. This entry comes from a study of CD8 T cells in Susac syndrome. The study sequenced TCR beta in blood CD8+ and CD4+ T cells. Study conclusions and caveats: It was acknowledged in the study that the number of individuals who were included in its TCR sequencing and HLA analysis was relatively small.

V gave up 2 bases and J gave up 7 bases, with 15 bases separating them. The CDR3 has 15 residues. CDR1 and CDR2 (germline): SGHVS, FQNEAQ. Sample: CD8+ T cells from PBMCs. The chain couples TRBV7-8 to TRBJ2-1, with a tentative D call TRBD2 (7 bases). This receptor was taken from a human donor with multiple sclerosis. The CDR3 nucleotides read TGTGCCAGCAGCTTATCTTCAGGGGAGGGTAATGAGCAGTTCTTC. This gives the protein CASSLSSGEGNEQFF.